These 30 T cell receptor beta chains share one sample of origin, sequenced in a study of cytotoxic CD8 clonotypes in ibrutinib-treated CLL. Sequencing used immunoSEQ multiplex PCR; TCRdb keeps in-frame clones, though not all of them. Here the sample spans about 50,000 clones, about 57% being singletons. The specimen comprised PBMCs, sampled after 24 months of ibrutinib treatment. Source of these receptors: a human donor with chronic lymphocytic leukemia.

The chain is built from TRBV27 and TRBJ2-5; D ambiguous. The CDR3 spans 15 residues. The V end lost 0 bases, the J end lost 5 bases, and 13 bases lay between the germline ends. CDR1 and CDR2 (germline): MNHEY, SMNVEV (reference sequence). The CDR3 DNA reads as TGTGCCAGCAGTTTATCGATCGAGGTTCGGGAGACCCAGTACTTC. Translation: CASSLSIEVRETQYF.

CDR3: CASSQEGTMNTEAFF. The CDR3 DNA sequence: TGCGCCAGCAGCCAAGAGGGCACTATGAACACTGAAGCTTTCTTT. The chain employs TRBV4-1 and TRBJ1-1, with unresolved D. The germline V gene has CDR1 MGHRA and CDR2 YSYEKL. V was cut by 0 bases and J by 0 bases, with 8 bases left in between. This CDR3 contains 15 residues.

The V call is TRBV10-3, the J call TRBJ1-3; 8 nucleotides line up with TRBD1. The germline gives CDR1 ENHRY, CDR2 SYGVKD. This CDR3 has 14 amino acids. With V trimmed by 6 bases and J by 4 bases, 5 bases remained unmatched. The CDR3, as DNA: TGTGCCATCAGGGAGACAGGGGCCGGAAACACCATATATTTT. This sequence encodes CAIRETGAGNTIYF.

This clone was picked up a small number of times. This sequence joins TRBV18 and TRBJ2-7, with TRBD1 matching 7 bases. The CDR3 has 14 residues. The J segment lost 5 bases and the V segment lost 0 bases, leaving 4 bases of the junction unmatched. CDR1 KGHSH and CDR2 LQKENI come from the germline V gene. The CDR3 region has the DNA TGTGCCAGCTCACCACCGGCAGACAGGGACGAGCAGTACTTC. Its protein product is CASSPPADRDEQYF. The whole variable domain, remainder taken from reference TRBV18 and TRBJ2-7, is NAGVMQNPRHLVRRRGQEARLRCSPMKGHSHVYWYRQLPEEGLKFMVYLQKENIIDESGMPKERFSAEFPKEGPSILRIQQVVRGDSAAYFCASSPPADRDEQYFGPGTRLTVT.

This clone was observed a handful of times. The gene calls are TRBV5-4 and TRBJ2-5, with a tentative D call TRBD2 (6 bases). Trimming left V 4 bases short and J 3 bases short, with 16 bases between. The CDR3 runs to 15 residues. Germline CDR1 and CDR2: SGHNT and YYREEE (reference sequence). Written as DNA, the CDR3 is TGTGCCAGCAGCCCGACGGCGGGGCCGGAAGAGACCCAGTACTTC. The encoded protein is CASSPTAGPEETQYF. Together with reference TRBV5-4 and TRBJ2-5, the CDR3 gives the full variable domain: ETGVTQSPTHLIKTRGQQVTLRCSSQSGHNTVSWYQQALGQGPQFIFQYYREEENGRGNFPPRFSGLQFPNYSSELNVNALELDDSALYLCASSPTAGPEETQYFGPGTRLLVL.

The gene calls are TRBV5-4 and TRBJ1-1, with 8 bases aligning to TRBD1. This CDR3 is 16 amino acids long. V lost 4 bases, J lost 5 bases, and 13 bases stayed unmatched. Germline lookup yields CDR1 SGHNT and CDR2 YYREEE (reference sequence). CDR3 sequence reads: CASSPPDRVGETEAFF. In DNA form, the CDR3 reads TGTGCCAGCAGCCCGCCGGACAGGGTAGGGGAGACTGAAGCTTTCTTT.

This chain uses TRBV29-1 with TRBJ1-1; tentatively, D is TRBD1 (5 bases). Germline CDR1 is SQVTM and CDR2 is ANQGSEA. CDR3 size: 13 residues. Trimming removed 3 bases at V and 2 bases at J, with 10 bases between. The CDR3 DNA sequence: TGCAGCGTTGAGGTCCAGGGCAACACTGAAGCTTTCTTT. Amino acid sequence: CSVEVQGNTEAFF.

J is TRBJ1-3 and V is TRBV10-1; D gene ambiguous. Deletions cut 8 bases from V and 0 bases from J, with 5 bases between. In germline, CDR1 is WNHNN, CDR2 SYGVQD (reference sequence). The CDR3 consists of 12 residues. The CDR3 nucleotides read TGCGCCAGCGGAAGCTCTGGAAACACCATATATTTT. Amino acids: CASGSSGNTIYF.

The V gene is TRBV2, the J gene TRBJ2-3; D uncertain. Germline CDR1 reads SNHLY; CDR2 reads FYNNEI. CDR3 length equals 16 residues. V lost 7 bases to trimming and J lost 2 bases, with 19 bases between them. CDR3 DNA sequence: TGTGCCAGCATACCGCCCGGATTCCAAAACACAGATACGCAGTATTTT. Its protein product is CASIPPGFQNTDTQYF.

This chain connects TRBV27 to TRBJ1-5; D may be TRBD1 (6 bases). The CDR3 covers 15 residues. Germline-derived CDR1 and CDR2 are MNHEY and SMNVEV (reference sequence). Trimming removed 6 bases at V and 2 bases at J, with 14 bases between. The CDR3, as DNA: TGTGCCAGCAGCAAAGGGGGGATTGGCAATCAGCCCCAGCATTTT. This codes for CASSKGGIGNQPQHF.

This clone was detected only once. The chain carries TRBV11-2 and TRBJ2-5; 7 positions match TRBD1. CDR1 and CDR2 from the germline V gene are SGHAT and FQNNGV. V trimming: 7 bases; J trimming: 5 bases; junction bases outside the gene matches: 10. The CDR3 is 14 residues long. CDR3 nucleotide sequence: TGTGCCAGCAAACTTAGATCAGGGGGTGAGACCCAGTACTTC. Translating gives CASKLRSGGETQYF. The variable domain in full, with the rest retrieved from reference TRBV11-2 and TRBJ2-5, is EAGVAQSPRYKIIEKRQSVAFWCNPISGHATLYWYQQILGQGPKLLIQFQNNGVVDDSQLPKDRFSAERLKGVDSTLKIQPAKLEDSAVYLCASKLRSGGETQYFGPGTRLLVL.

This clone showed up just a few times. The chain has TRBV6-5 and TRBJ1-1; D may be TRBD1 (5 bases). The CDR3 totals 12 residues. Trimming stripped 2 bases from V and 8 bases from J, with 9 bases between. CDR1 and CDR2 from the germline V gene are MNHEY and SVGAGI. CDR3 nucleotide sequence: TGTGCCAGCAGTTACCCGGGGGAAGAAGCTTTCTTT. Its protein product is CASSYPGEEAFF.

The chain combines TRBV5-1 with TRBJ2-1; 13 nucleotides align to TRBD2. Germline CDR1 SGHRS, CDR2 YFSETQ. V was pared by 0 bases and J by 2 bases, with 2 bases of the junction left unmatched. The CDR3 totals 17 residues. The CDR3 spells CASSLAGTSGAYNEQFF. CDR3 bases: TGCGCCAGCAGCTTGGCCGGGACTAGCGGGGCCTACAATGAGCAGTTCTTC.

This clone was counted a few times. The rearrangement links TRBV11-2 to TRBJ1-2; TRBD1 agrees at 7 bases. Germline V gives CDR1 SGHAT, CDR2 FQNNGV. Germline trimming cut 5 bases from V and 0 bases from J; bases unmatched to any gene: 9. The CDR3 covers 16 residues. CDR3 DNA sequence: TGTGCCAGCAGCCCTATTCGACAGGGAACTAACTATGGCTACACCTTC. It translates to CASSPIRQGTNYGYTF.

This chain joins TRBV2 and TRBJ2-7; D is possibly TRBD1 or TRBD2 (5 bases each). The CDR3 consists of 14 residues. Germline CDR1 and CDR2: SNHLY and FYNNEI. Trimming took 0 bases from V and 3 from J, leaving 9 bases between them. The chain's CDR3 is CASSEAGPYYEQYF. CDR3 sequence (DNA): TGTGCCAGCAGTGAAGCGGGACCATACTACGAGCAGTACTTC.

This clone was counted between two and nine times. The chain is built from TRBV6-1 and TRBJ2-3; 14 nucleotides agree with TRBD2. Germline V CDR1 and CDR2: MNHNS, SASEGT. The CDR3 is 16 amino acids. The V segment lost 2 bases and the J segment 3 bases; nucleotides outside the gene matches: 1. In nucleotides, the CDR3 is TGTGCCAGCAGTGAAAGACTAGCGGGGGGGACAGATACGCAGTATTTT. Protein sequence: CASSERLAGGTDTQYF.

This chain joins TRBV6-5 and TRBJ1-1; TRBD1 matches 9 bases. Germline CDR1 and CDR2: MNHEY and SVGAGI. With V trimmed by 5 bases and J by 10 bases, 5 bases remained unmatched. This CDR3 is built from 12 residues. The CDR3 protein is CASSRQGGRAFF. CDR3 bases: TGTGCCAGCAGTCGACAGGGGGGGAGAGCTTTCTTT.

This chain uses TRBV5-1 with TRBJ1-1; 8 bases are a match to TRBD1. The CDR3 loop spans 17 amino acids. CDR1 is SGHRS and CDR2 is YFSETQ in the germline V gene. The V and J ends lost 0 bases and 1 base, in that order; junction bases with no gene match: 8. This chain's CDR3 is CASSLGQGAFANTEAFF. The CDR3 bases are TGCGCCAGCAGCTTGGGTCAGGGGGCTTTTGCGAACACTGAAGCTTTCTTT.

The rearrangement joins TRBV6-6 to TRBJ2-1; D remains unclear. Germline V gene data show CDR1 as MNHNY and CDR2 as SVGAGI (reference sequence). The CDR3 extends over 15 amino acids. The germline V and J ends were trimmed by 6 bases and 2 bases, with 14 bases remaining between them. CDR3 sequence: CASSHTVTPYNEQFF. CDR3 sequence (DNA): TGTGCCAGCAGCCATACTGTAACCCCCTACAATGAGCAGTTCTTC.

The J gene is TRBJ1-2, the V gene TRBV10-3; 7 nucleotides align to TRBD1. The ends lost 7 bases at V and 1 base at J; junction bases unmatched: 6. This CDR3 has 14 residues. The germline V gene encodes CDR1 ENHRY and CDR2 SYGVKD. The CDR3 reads CAIKDRALNYGYTF. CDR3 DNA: TGTGCCATCAAAGACAGGGCCCTTAACTATGGCTACACCTTC.

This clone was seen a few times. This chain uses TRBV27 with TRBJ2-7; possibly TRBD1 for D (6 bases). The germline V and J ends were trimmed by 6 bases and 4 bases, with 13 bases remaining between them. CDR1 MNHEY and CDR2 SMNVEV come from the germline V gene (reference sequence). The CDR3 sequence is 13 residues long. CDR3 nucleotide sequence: TGTGCCAGCAGCTCCGTGGACAGTTACGAGCAGTACTTC. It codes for CASSSVDSYEQYF.

CDR3 region: CAMGGRRNGYTF. The CDR3 DNA sequence: TGTGCCATGGGAGGGAGACGAAATGGCTACACCTTC. The genes are TRBV10-3 and TRBJ1-2; no clear D. V was shortened by 9 bases and J by 6 bases, with 14 bases between the two germline ends. CDR1 is ENHRY, CDR2 SYGVKD, per germline. CDR3 length: 12 amino acids.

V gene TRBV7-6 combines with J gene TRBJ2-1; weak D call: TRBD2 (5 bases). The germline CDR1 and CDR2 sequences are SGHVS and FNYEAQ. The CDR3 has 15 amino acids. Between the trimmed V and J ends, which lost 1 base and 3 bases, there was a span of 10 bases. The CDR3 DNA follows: TGTGCCAGCAGCTTAGGAGGGCAGAGCTACAATGAGCAGTTCTTC. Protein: CASSLGGQSYNEQFF.

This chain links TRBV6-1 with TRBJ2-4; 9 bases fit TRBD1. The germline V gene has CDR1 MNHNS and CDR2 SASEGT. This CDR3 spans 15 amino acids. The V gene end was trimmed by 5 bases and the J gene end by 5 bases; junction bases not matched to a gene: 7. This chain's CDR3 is CASSLTGGGQNIQYF. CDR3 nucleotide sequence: TGTGCCAGCAGTTTGACAGGGGGGGGCCAAAACATTCAGTACTTC.

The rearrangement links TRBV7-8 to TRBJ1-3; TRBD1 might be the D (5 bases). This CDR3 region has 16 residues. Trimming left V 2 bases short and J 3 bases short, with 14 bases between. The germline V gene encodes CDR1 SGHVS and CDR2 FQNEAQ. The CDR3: CASSLLGPRDGNTIYF. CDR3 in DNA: TGTGCCAGCAGCTTACTTGGCCCCAGGGATGGAAACACCATATATTTT.

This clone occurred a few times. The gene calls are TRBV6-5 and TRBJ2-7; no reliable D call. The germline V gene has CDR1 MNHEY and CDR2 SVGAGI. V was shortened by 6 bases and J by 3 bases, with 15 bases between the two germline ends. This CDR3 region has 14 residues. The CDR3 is CASRPLGSRYEQYF. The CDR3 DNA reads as TGTGCCAGCAGACCCCTGGGGTCTCGCTACGAGCAGTACTTC.

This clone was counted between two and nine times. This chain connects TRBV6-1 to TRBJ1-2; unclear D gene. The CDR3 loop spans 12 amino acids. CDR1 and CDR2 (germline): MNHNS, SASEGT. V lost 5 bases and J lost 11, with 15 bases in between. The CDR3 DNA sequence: TGTGCCAGCAGTACTCGCGGGAAGTCGTACACCTTC. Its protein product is CASSTRGKSYTF.

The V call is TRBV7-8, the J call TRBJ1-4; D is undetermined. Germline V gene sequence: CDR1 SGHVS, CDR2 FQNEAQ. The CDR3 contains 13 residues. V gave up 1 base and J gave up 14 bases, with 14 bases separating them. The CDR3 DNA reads TGTGCCAGCAGCTTAGATCCCCAGATCAGCCTGTTTTTT. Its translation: CASSLDPQISLFF.

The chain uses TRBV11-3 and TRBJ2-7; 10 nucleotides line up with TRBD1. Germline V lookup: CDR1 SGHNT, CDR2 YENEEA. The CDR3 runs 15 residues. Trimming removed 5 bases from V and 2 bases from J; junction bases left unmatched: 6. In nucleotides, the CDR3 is TGTGCCAGCAGCGCGACCGGGACAGGGGCCTACGAGCAGTACTTC. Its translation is CASSATGTGAYEQYF.

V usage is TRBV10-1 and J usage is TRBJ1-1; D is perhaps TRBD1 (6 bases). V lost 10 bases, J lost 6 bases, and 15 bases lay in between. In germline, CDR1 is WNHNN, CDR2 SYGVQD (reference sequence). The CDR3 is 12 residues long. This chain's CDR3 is CATREQGSEAFF. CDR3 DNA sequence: TGCGCCACCAGAGAACAGGGTTCTGAAGCTTTCTTT.